A single TCR beta chain is shown here with its context. The antigen is not known. The data were obtained in a study of T cells in narcolepsy. On the study more broadly: Healthy controls were enrolled alongside patients with narcolepsy type 1 or type 2. Study observations and caveats: Healthy controls reportedly lacked the autoreactive clonotypes serially found in patients' blood. Same-patient CSF and blood CD4+ T cell clonotypes included HCRT-specific and TRIB2-specific autoreactive ones.

The CDR3 runs to 14 residues. V was clipped by 6 bases and J by 8 bases; unmatched bases: 10. Germline V gives CDR1 MDHEN, CDR2 SYDVKM. Produced via immunoSEQ multiplex PCR; TCRdb's table is partial and in-frame only. The table has about 30,000 clones, 70% to 80% seen once. This rearrangement joins TRBV28 to TRBJ2-1; 7 bases are a match to TRBD2. The sequencing sample was made of CD45RA- memory CD4+ T cells from PBMCs. This receptor was identified in a human donor with narcolepsy. The CDR3 bases are TGTGCCAGCAGCTTCCGGGACTATGGGTATGAGCAGTTCTTC. Protein sequence: CASSFRDYGYEQFF.